This T cell receptor (gamma chain) was sequenced during a study of Vδ1+ human thymocytes (dated 2018 in TCRdb). Broadly, across the study: mRNA-level TRG and TRD CDR3 repertoires of highly purified Vdelta1+ thymocytes from young children were characterised as a data resource. Validation of the multiplex-based CDR3 amplicon strategy against 5'RACE-based CDR3 amplicon generation methods had been performed previously. General findings and caveats noted by the study authors: Around a fifth of thymic TRD sequences were found to be Vdelta2 (and few were Vdelta3) despite high sort purity, in contrast to peripheral blood Vdelta1+ controls. Donors did not cluster by age or sex, so the analyses were not stratified by age or sex. Donors shared many TRG clonotypes (up to about 6.9x10^3), but TRD repertoires were essentially private, with at most 130 shared. In contrast to oligoclonal peripheral blood repertoires, thymic TRG and TRD repertoires appeared to be highly polyclonal with Gaussian CDR3 length distributions. The use of highly purified populations and single-cell validation was advised by the authors, since misinterpretation of bulk repertoire data could be caused by unexpected Vdelta2 sequences.

The germline V gene supplies CDR1 VENAVY and CDR2 YDSYNSRV. Its CDR3 holds 14 amino acids, cysteine through phenylalanine. The entry retains the CDR3 DNA only, 42 bases that are in frame from base 1. Clipping removes 0 bases from V and 7 bases from J, with 9 as the unmatched junction base count. This clone has more than one count but fewer than ten. It lacks a known antigen. Within one base of it there is no much larger clone, and no base qualities were kept. RNA was isolated using the RNeasy mini kit, and reverse transcription was performed with Superscript III. Multiplex PCR was used to generate CDR3 amplicons, with pooled V-gene forward primers and a constant-region reverse primer carrying Illumina adaptor overhangs. After gel purification, the amplicons were indexed with Nextera index primers over eight extra PCR cycles and then purified using AMPure XP beads. The libraries were sequenced on an Illumina MiSeq using paired-end 250 bp reads, dual indexing and a roughly 19% PhiX spike-in. Turning to the authors' computational methods: Reads were quality checked with FastQC, and TRG read pairs were merged with ea-utils fastq-join. IMGT/HighV-QUEST was used to annotate the sequences, only productive sequences with an unambiguous V-gene assignment were kept, and clonotypes were defined as sequences sharing an identical CDR3 sequence. Downstream analysis used VDJtools 1.1.1, tcR 2.2.3, Treemap and vegan Shannon diversity in R 3.4.4. Public reads were reanalyzed in TCRdb with CATT, and rows carrying the same DNA were merged afterwards. TCRdb, rather than the study authors, made the V and J calls. The sample data list about 36,000 gamma-chain clones, and 20% to 25% of these were observed just once. The ten largest clones represent under 2% of the sample.

Thymic samples were depleted of alphabeta T cells, then CD3+ TCRVdelta1+ TCRVdelta2- thymocytes were FACS-sorted. A purity of roughly 96% to 99.6% was achieved for sorted Vdelta1+ thymocytes. Thymic specimens were obtained from about eight paediatric patients, aged from 5 days to 15 months, who were undergoing corrective cardiac surgery. The thymic tissue was dispersed, and mononuclear cells were isolated using a Histopaque-1077 density gradient. Staining used anti-TCRVdelta1 clone TS8.2, anti-TCRVdelta2 clone B6, anti-CD3 clone HIT3a and anti-TCRalphabeta clone IP26 antibodies. Sequencing used Vdelta1+ gamma-delta thymocytes from the thymus. Taken with the paper, the label for cell subset or site translates to: FACS-sorted CD3+ TCRalphabeta- TCRVdelta1+ TCRVdelta2- thymocytes. This receptor was identified in a girl in the first two years of life who had congenital heart surgery. The rearranged segments are TRGV8 and TRGJ1 or TRGJ2. The nucleotides are TGTGCCACCTGGGATAGGCCTATGGGCTATAAGAAACTCTTT. Its protein reads: CATWDRPMGYKKLF.